The 6 T cell receptor beta chains given below trace back to one sample, sequenced in a study of CD8 T cells in Susac syndrome. Reverse transcription used about 0.45 to 1 ug RNA and random hexamers. TCRdb ran MiXCR on the immunoSEQ multiplex PCR reads and lists one entry per CDR3 protein. The table has some 450,000 distinct CDR3 sequences, about 85% seen once; the top ten hold roughly 0.1%. Sequencing used CD8+ T cells from PBMCs. These TCRs come from a human donor with multiple sclerosis.

This sequence joins TRBV29-1 and TRBJ2-7; possible D gene TRBD2, 5 bases. There are 13 residues in the CDR3. Trimming took 6 bases from V and 3 from J, leaving 15 bases between them. CDR1 is SQVTM, CDR2 ANQGSEA, per germline. CDR3 nucleotide sequence: TGCAGCGTGGCGTCGGGGATTTTCTACGAGCAGTACTTC. Protein product: CSVASGIFYEQYF.

The chain recombines TRBV6-6 with TRBJ2-3; possible D gene TRBD1, 6 bases. V was cut by 4 bases and J by 4 bases, with 12 bases left in between. The CDR3 covers 14 residues. The germline gives CDR1 MNHNY, CDR2 SVGAGI (reference sequence). The CDR3 loop is CASSWTVTADTQYF. CDR3 nucleotides: TGTGCCAGCAGTTGGACAGTGACGGCAGATACGCAGTATTTT.

The genes are TRBV4-1 and TRBJ1-1; 11 bases agree with TRBD1. V trimming: 0 bases; J trimming: 5 bases; junction bases outside the gene matches: 2. The CDR3 extends over 15 amino acids. Germline lookup yields CDR1 MGHRA and CDR2 YSYEKL. This CDR3 reads CASSQDGTGGTEAFF. The CDR3 DNA follows: TGCGCCAGCAGCCAAGATGGGACAGGGGGGACTGAAGCTTTCTTT.

V gene TRBV28 combines with J gene TRBJ1-5; the D is unclear. V was trimmed by 2 bases and J by 3 bases, leaving 8 bases between them. The germline gives CDR1 MDHEN, CDR2 SYDVKM. CDR3 size: 14 residues. This chain's CDR3 is CASSLTQTNQPQHF. The CDR3 DNA is TGTGCCAGCAGTTTAACCCAGACCAATCAGCCCCAGCATTTT.

This chain uses TRBV12-3 or TRBV12-4 with TRBJ2-2; D not resolved. The germline V and J ends were trimmed by 5 bases and 6 bases, with 13 bases remaining between them. This CDR3 region has 14 residues. The CDR3 region is CASSAGEAAGELFF. In nucleotides, the CDR3 is TGTGCCAGCAGTGCCGGCGAGGCGGCCGGGGAGCTGTTTTTT.

The chain employs TRBV13 and TRBJ2-1, with D possibly being TRBD2 (6 bases). The V end was cut by 5 bases, the J end by 1 base, with 24 bases between. CDR3 length: 19 residues. The germline V gene encodes CDR1 PRHDT and CDR2 FYEKMQ (reference sequence). The DNA for the CDR3 is TGTGCCAGCAGCCCCCCCCCTGTGATGAAAGGGAGGTCCTACAATGAGCAGTTCTTC. This codes for CASSPPPVMKGRSYNEQFF.